This T cell receptor beta chain was sequenced for a study of T cell responses to AZD1222 COVID-19 vaccine. The germline gives CDR1 SGHVS, CDR2 FNYEAQ. The J segment lost 9 bases and the V segment lost 4 bases, leaving 8 bases of the junction unmatched. The CDR3 is 15 residues long. Method: immunoSEQ multiplex PCR; TCRdb's copy keeps in-frame clones and lacks some. The table lists approximately 79,000 clones, approximately 88% of them singletons, with 15% to 20% in the top ten. The material was peripheral blood, obtained on day 0 of AZD1222 vaccination. The receptor was derived from an adult in good health. The J gene is TRBJ2-1, the V gene TRBV7-6; 11 nucleotides agree with TRBD2. The CDR3 loop reads CASSYGILAGGEQFF. CDR3 DNA sequence: TGTGCCAGCAGCTACGGGATTCTAGCGGGAGGTGAGCAGTTCTTC.